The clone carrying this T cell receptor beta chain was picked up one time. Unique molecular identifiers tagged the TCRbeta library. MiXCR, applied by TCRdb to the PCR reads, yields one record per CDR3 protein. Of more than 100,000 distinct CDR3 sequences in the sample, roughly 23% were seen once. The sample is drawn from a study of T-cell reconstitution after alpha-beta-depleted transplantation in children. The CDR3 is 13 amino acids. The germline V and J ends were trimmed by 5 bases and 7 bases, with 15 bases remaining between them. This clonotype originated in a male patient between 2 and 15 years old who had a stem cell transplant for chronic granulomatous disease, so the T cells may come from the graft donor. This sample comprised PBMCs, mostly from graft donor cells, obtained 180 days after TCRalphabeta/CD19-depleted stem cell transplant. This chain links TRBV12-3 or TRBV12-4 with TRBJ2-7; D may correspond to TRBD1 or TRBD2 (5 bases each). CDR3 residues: CASSVYTGGEQYF. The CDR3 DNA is TGTGCCAGCAGTGTTTATACTGGGGGAGAGCAGTACTTC.